A single sample gave rise to the 20 T cell receptor beta chains below, sequenced in a study of cytomegalovirus exposure and HLA in healthy donors. TCRdb's table, derived via immunoSEQ multiplex PCR, lists solely in-frame clones and lacks some. The table lists 150,000 to 200,000 clones, 85% to 90% of them singletons, with 5% to 7% in the top ten. The specimen sequenced was PBMCs. The receptors derive from a woman in her thirties in good health and CMV-seronegative.

This chain uses TRBV4-3 with TRBJ2-7; TRBD1 matches at 9 bases. CDR1 is LGHNA and CDR2 is YSLEER in the germline V gene. V trimming: 6 bases; J trimming: 3 bases; junction bases outside the gene matches: 6. CDR3 length: 14 amino acids. CDR3 DNA sequence: TGCGCCAGCAGTCGGGACAGGGTGTTCTACGAGCAGTACTTC. Translation: CASSRDRVFYEQYF.

The rearrangement uses TRBV5-4 and TRBJ2-1; possibly TRBD1 for D (5 bases). Germline V gene lookup returns CDR1 SGHNT and CDR2 YYREEE (reference sequence). V lost 0 bases to trimming and J lost 4 bases, with 5 bases between them. This CDR3 has 13 residues. CDR3 in amino acids: CASSLGQYNEQFF. The CDR3 DNA reads as TGTGCCAGCAGCTTGGGACAGTACAATGAGCAGTTCTTC.

This sequence joins TRBV7-2 and TRBJ2-5; 9 positions match TRBD2. Per germline, CDR1 SGHTA and CDR2 FQGNSA. Trimming cost V 4 bases and J 5 bases; bases outside gene matches: 5. The CDR3 has 14 amino acids. CDR3 residues: CASSYKLAGETQYF. Written as DNA, the CDR3 is TGTGCCAGCAGCTACAAACTAGCGGGTGAGACCCAGTACTTC.

The chain employs TRBV5-1 and TRBJ2-3; TRBD2 might be the D (6 bases). Trimming removed 0 bases from V and 2 bases from J, with 10 bases in between. CDR1 is SGHRS and CDR2 is YFSETQ in the germline V gene. The CDR3 extends over 15 amino acids. CDR3 sequence: CASSLERGTTDTQYF. DNA of the CDR3: TGCGCCAGCAGCTTGGAACGGGGGACCACAGATACGCAGTATTTT.

This sequence joins TRBV29-1 and TRBJ2-1; D possibly corresponds to TRBD2 (6 bases). The CDR3 covers 13 residues. V was trimmed by 3 bases and J by 0 bases, leaving 6 bases between them. CDR1 SQVTM and CDR2 ANQGSEA come from the germline V gene. CDR3 bases: TGCAGCGTTGACGGGAGCTCCTACAATGAGCAGTTCTTC. Its translation is CSVDGSSYNEQFF.

J is TRBJ2-7 and V is TRBV7-6; D possibly corresponds to TRBD1 (5 bases). The CDR3 loop spans 15 amino acids. Trimming removed 5 bases from V and 2 bases from J, with 16 bases in between. Germline V lookup: CDR1 SGHVS, CDR2 FNYEAQ. In nucleotides, the CDR3 is TGTGCCAGCAGCCAACAGGCCTCAGCTACCTACGAGCAGTACTTC. Translating gives CASSQQASATYEQYF.

The V and J genes are TRBV11-1 and TRBJ2-2, with 10 bases identical to TRBD1. Germline CDR1 SGHAT, CDR2 FQDESV (reference sequence). The CDR3 length is 17 residues. V dropped 2 bases and J dropped 5; count of bases not matched to a gene: 8. The CDR3 DNA sequence: TGTGCCAGCAGCTTAAGGCTGGGACAGGGGCTAACCGGGGAGCTGTTTTTT. Translation gives CASSLRLGQGLTGELFF.

The chain joins TRBV29-1 to TRBJ2-7, with D maybe TRBD2 (6 bases). There are 15 residues in the CDR3. V lost 5 bases to trimming and J lost 7 bases, with 24 bases between them. Germline CDR1 and CDR2: SQVTM and ANQGSEA. CDR3 in DNA: TGCAGCGTTCGACGCGCCGGGAGTGGTGCGGGGGAGCAGTACTTC. Translation: CSVRRAGSGAGEQYF.

The chain joins TRBV7-9 to TRBJ2-7; perhaps TRBD2 as D (7 bases). CDR1 and CDR2 from the germline V gene are SEHNR and FQNEAQ (reference sequence). Trimming pared 3 bases from V and 6 bases from J, leaving 15 bases between. The length of the CDR3 is 14 residues. Written as DNA, the CDR3 is TGTGCCAGCAGCTTCGAGACCCGGGGGGCCGAGCAGTACTTC. Amino acid sequence: CASSFETRGAEQYF.

V is TRBV27 and J is TRBJ1-1, with 9 bases fitting TRBD1. CDR1 and CDR2 from the germline V gene are MNHEY and SMNVEV (reference sequence). V was clipped by 6 bases and J by 11 bases; unmatched bases: 13. The CDR3 contains 14 residues. This CDR3 is CASSLVRDRVKAFF. In nucleotides, the CDR3 is TGTGCCAGCAGCCTCGTCCGGGACAGGGTTAAGGCTTTCTTT.

The genes are TRBV7-8 and TRBJ2-7, with 7 bases identical to TRBD1. Looked up from germline, CDR1 is SGHVS and CDR2 is FQNEAQ. The V gene end was trimmed by 2 bases and the J gene end by 3 bases; junction bases not matched to a gene: 4. The CDR3 totals 14 residues. The CDR3 region is CASSLLGGSYEQYF. The CDR3, as DNA: TGTGCCAGCAGCTTATTAGGGGGCAGCTACGAGCAGTACTTC.

The chain has TRBV5-4 and TRBJ2-7, with D perhaps TRBD2 (6 bases). The CDR3 is 12 residues long. Trimming cost V 4 bases and J 6 bases, with 11 bases left between them. Looked up from germline, CDR1 is SGHNT and CDR2 is YYREEE (reference sequence). Written as DNA, the CDR3 is TGTGCCAGCAGCCCGGAGGGACGCGAGCAGTACTTC. The encoded protein is CASSPEGREQYF.

This chain links TRBV7-9 with TRBJ1-3; 8 nucleotides match TRBD1. Germline lookup yields CDR1 SEHNR and CDR2 FQNEAQ (reference sequence). J lost 0 bases, V lost 6 bases, and 4 bases had no gene match. The CDR3 contains 15 residues. CDR3 nucleotides: TGTGCCAGCAGTCGCGACAGGGGCTCTGGAAACACCATATATTTT. Translation gives CASSRDRGSGNTIYF. Full variable domain (missing parts from reference TRBV7-9 and TRBJ1-3): DTGVSQNPRHKITKRGQNVTFRCDPISEHNRLYWYRQTLGQGPEFLTYFQNEAQLEKSRLLSDRFSAERPKGSFSTLEIQRTEQGDSAMYLCASSRDRGSGNTIYFGEGSWLTVV.

This chain uses TRBV4-1 with TRBJ2-7, with 12 bases identical to TRBD1. In germline, CDR1 is MGHRA, CDR2 YSYEKL. V dropped 5 bases and J dropped 5; count of bases not matched to a gene: 4. CDR3 length: 14 amino acids. The CDR3 sequence: CASSYGTGGDEQYF. The CDR3 DNA is TGCGCCAGCAGCTACGGGACAGGGGGCGACGAGCAGTACTTC.

V gene TRBV13 combines with J gene TRBJ2-1; 9 nucleotides agree with TRBD2. In germline, CDR1 is PRHDT, CDR2 FYEKMQ (reference sequence). This CDR3 spans 16 amino acids. V gave up 6 bases and J gave up 6 bases; unmatched junction bases: 12. CDR3 bases: TGTGCCAGCAGTCCCATTAGCGGGAGTCTCGGCAATGAGCAGTTCTTC. Translated, it gives CASSPISGSLGNEQFF.

The sample holds one count of this clone. A much more abundant neighbour one base away suggests this may be a read error. V and J are TRBV11-2 and TRBJ1-2; D ambiguous. The germline gives CDR1 SGHAT, CDR2 FQNNGV. The CDR3 has 11 residues. Deletions cut 5 bases from V and 2 bases from J, with 3 bases between. The CDR3 sequence: CASSQNYGYTF. The CDR3 DNA follows: TGTGCCAGCAGCCAAAACTATGGCTACACCTTC.

Worth noting for this clone: A much more abundant neighbour one base away suggests this may be a read error. Other DNA sequences of this sample code for an identical CDR3. The genes are TRBV27 and TRBJ1-5; D not resolved. Germline lookup yields CDR1 MNHEY and CDR2 SMNVEV (reference sequence). This CDR3 has 8 amino acids. The CDR3 sequence: CPQQPQHF. DNA for the CDR3: TGCCCCCAGCAGCCCCAGCATTTT.

In this sample, this clone turned up a few times. The V and J genes are TRBV4-2 and TRBJ1-1; 11 bases line up with TRBD1. V lost 4 bases, J lost 0 bases, and 4 bases stayed unmatched. The germline gives CDR1 LGHNA, CDR2 YNFKEQ. This CDR3 region has 16 residues. The CDR3: CASSPRDRGMNTEAFF. Written as DNA, the CDR3 is TGTGCCAGCAGCCCCCGGGACAGGGGGATGAACACTGAAGCTTTCTTT.

The V gene is TRBV5-1, the J gene TRBJ1-1; possibly TRBD1 for D (5 bases). This CDR3 has 13 amino acids. V lost 3 bases and J lost 2, with 8 bases in between. Germline CDR1 and CDR2: SGHRS and YFSETQ. The CDR3 DNA reads TGCGCCAGCAGCTCGACAGTTAACACTGAAGCTTTCTTT. Residues: CASSSTVNTEAFF. Together with reference TRBV5-1 and TRBJ1-1, the CDR3 gives the full variable domain: KAGVTQTPRYLIKTRGQQVTLSCSPISGHRSVSWYQQTPGQGLQFLFEYFSETQRNKGNFPGRFSGRQFSNSRSEMNVSTLELGDSALYLCASSSTVNTEAFFGQGTRLTVV.

This chain joins TRBV2 and TRBJ1-1; D call uncertain. In germline, CDR1 is SNHLY, CDR2 FYNNEI. The CDR3 length is 13 residues. Between the trimmed V and J ends, which lost 7 bases and 0 bases, there was a span of 9 bases. This CDR3 reads CASTQRVNTEAFF. The CDR3 DNA follows: TGTGCCAGCACCCAGCGTGTGAACACTGAAGCTTTCTTT.